This T cell receptor (beta chain) stems from a study of OX40 agonist ivuxolimab in advanced cancers. Study overall: Males comprised 70% to 90% of the group, whose mean age was around 62 years (range 23 to 79). Study results and caveats: Some nonresponders additionally presented with little normalized T-cell clonal expansion. Patients who responded partially at 0.1-3.0 mg/kg showed clonal expansion ranking among the lowest.

Notes on this clone: Antigen specificity is unknown.

Clones were sequenced by immunoSEQ multiplex PCR, and TCRdb holds only the in-frame ones, with some missing. The data show approximately 50,000 clones, 85% to 90% seen once. V lost 5 bases, J lost 6 bases, and 9 bases stayed unmatched. The CDR3 totals 15 residues. Germline CDR1 is SGHTA and CDR2 is FQGNSA. This sequence joins TRBV7-2 and TRBJ1-4; 7 bases are a match to TRBD1. This sample comprised CD4+ or CD8+ T cells sorted from blood, obtained in a trial of the OX40 agonist ivuxolimab. The TCR was taken from an adult with an advanced solid tumor such as melanoma, head and neck, liver or kidney cancer. The CDR3 reads CASSAYRGQYEKLFF. The CDR3 DNA sequence: TGTGCCAGCAGCGCCTACAGGGGACAGTATGAAAAACTGTTTTTT. Full variable domain (rest looked up from reference TRBV7-2 and TRBJ1-4): GAGVSQSPSNKVTEKGKDVELRCDPISGHTALYWYRQSLGQGLEFLIYFQGNSAPDKSGLPSDRFSAERTGGSVSTLTIQRTQQEDSAVYLCASSAYRGQYEKLFFGSGTQLSVL.